This T cell receptor beta chain was found in a study of T cell responses to AZD1222 COVID-19 vaccine. TCRdb's copy holds only in-frame clones and misses some; the assay was immunoSEQ multiplex PCR. Counted here are roughly 180,000 clones, about 93% occurring once; the ten biggest clones make up roughly 1%. V lost 2 bases and J lost 0; bases outside the gene matches: 7. The CDR3 contains 16 residues. The germline V gene encodes CDR1 MNHEY and CDR2 SVGEGT. This clone came up once. The clonotype originates from an adult who received the MenACWY meningococcal vaccine as a control. The chain combines TRBV6-2 or TRBV6-3 with TRBJ2-7; 7 nucleotides match TRBD1. Sequences were derived from peripheral blood, sampled 28 days after the second dose of the MenACWY control vaccine. The CDR3 reads CASSYVVTGSSYEQYF. CDR3 DNA sequence: TGTGCCAGCAGTTACGTCGTGACAGGGAGCTCCTACGAGCAGTACTTC.